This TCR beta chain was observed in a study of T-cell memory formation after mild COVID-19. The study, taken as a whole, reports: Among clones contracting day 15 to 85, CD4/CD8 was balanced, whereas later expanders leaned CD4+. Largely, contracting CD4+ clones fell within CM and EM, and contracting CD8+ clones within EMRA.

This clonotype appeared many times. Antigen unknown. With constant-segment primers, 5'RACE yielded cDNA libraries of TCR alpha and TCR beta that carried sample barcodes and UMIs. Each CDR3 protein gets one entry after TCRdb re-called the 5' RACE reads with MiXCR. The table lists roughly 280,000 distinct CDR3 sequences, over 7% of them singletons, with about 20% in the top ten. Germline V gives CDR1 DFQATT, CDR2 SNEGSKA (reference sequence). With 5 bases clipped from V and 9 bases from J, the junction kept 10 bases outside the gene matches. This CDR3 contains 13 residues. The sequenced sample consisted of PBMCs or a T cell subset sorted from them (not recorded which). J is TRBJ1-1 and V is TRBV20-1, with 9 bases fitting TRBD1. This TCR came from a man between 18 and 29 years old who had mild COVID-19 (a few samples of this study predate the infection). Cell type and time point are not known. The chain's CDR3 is CSAPIPGQGQAFF. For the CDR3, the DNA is TGCAGTGCTCCAATTCCGGGACAGGGACAAGCTTTCTTT.